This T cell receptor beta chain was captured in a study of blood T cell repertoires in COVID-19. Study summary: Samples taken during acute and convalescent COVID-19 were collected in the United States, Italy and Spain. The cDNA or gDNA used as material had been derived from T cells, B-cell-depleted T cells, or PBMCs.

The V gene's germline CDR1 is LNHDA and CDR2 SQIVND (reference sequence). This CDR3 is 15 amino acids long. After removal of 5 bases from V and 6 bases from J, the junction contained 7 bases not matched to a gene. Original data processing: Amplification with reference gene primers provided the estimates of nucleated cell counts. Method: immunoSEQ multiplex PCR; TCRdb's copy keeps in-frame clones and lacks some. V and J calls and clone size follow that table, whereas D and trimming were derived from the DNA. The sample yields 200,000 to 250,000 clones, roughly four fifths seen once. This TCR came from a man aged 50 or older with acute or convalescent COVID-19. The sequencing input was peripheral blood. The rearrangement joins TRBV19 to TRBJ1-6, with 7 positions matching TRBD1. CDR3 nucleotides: TGTGCCAGTAGTTTCCCGGGACAGAGTAATTCACCCCTCCACTTT. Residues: CASSFPGQSNSPLHF. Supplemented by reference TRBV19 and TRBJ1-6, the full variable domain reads DGGITQSPKYLFRKEGQNVTLSCEQNLNHDAMYWYRQDPGQGLRLIYYSQIVNDFQKGDIAEGYSVSREKKESFPLTVTSAQKNPTAFYLCASSFPGQSNSPLHFGNGTRLTVT.